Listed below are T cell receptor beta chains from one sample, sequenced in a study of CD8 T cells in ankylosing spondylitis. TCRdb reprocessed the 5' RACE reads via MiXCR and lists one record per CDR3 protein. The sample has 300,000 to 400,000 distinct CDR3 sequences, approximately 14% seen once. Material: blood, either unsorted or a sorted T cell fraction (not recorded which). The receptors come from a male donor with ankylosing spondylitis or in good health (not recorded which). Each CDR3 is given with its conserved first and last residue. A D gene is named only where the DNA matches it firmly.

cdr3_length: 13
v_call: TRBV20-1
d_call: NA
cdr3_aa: CSAVTGYTGELFF

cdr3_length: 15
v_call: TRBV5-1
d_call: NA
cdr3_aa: CASSLAVGAVTEAFF

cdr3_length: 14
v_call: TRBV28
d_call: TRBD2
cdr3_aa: CASRLAGSTDTQYF

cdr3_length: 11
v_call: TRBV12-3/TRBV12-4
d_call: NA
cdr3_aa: CASSFENTIYF

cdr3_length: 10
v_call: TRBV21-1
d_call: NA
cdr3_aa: CASSDSLGLF

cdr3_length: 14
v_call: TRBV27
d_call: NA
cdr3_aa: CASSLSGYNSPLHF

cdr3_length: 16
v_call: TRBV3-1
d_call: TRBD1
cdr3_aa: CASSQPPRTGADEQYF

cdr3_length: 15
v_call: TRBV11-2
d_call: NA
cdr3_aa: CASSSVGVSFYEQYF

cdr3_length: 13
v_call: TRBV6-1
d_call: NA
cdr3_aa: CASSEAGRETQYF

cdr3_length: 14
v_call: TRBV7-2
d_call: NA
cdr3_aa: CASSLGCEGCTQYF

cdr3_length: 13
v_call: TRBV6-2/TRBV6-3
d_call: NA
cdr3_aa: CASTADRRTEAFF

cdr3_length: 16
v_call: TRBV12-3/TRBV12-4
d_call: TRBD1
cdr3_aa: CASSSLAGGLAYGYTF

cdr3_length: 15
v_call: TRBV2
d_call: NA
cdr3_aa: CASSASRALNQPQHF

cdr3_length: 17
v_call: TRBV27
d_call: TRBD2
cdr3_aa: CASSLSPPSGLRGEQFF

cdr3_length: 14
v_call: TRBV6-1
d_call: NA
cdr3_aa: CASSRDGLYNEQFF

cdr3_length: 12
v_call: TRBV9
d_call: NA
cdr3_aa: CASSALGREQFF

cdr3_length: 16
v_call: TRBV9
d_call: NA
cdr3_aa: CASSPRRGGTTDTQYF

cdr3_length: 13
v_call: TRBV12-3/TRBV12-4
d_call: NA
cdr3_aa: CASGGTVTYEQYF

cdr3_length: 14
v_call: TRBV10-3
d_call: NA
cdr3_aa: CAISWDVSTDTQYF

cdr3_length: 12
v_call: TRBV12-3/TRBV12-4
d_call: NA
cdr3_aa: CASNGEGTEAFF

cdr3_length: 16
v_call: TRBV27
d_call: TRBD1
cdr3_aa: CASSPDRVSGANVLTF

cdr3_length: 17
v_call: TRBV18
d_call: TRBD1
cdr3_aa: CASSPPRGPLPYNEQFF

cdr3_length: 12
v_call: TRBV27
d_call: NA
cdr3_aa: CASSRTTGELFF